The TCR beta chain under discussion was sequenced for a study of blood T cell repertoires in COVID-19. Overall study: COVID-19 samples, acute and convalescent, were from the United States, Italy and Spain. PBMCs, B-cell-depleted T cells, or T cells provided the cDNA or gDNA that made up the material.

Participants had their cohort set by participant-reported clinical history. Measured with immunoSEQ multiplex PCR; TCRdb has only the in-frame clones, and not every one. The data show 200,000 to 250,000 clones, with over 75% seen just once and approximately 3.5% held by the top ten. The sequenced sample was PBMCs or T cells enriched from blood (not recorded which). The origin of this receptor is a woman aged 30 to 39 who had been exposed to COVID-19.

CDR3 region: CASSFVARSASTDTQYF. The CDR3, as DNA: TGTGCCAGCAGCTTTGTCGCCAGGTCGGCTAGCACAGATACGCAGTATTTT. The rearrangement links TRBV11-2 to TRBJ2-3; no definite D call. The CDR3 totals 17 residues. The germline V gene encodes CDR1 SGHAT and CDR2 FQNNGV. Trimming removed 3 bases at V and 0 bases at J, with 16 bases between.